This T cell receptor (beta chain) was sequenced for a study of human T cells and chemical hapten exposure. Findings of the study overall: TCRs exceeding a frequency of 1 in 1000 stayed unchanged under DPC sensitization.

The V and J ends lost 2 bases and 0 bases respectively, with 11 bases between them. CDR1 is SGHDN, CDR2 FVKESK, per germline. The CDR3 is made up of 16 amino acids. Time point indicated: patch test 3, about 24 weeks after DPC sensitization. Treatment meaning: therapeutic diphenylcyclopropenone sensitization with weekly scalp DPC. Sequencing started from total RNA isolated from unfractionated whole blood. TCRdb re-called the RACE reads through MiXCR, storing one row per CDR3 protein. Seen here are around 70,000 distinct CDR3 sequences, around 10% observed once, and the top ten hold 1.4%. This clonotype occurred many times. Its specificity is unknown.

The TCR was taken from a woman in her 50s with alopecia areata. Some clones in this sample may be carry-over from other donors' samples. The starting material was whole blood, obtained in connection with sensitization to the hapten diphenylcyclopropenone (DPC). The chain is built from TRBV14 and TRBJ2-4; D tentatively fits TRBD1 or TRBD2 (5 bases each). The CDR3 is CASSQPGLLAKNIQYF. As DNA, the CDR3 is TGTGCCAGCAGCCAACCGGGGCTTCTAGCCAAAAACATTCAGTACTTC.